This is a list of T cell receptor beta chains from one sample in a study of blood T cell repertoires in COVID-19. Sequencing was performed with immunoSEQ multiplex PCR; in TCRdb, only in-frame clones are kept and a portion is missing. Of fewer than 350,000 clones in the sample, over 80% are singletons; the top ten hold around 4.1%. Specimen: peripheral blood. The source of these receptors is a woman between 45 and 60 years old with active or convalescent COVID-19. The CDR3 runs from the conserved cysteine through the conserved F or W. Each record gives: CDR3 length, V gene, J gene, CDR3 protein.

14	TRBV2	TRBJ2-7	CASSEAPSGYEQYF
17	TRBV11-3	TRBJ2-1	CASSLEALGDYYNEQFF
11	TRBV20-1	TRBJ2-5	CSGNSVETQYF
13	TRBV3-1/TRBV3-2	TRBJ1-2	CASSQGGGNGYTF
13	TRBV6-5	TRBJ2-1	CASGLERNNEQFF
14	TRBV5-1	TRBJ1-3	CASSPGTGGNTIYF
14	TRBV7-9	TRBJ1-6	CASSLMSYNSPLHF
16	TRBV28	TRBJ1-2	CASTSITGAGVYGYTF
14	TRBV24-1	TRBJ1-1	CATSGGAGSTEAFF
17	TRBV11-2	TRBJ2-3	CASSLIADGQGLDTQYF
16	TRBV7-8	TRBJ2-7	CASSFSSAYYSYEQYF
15	TRBV15	TRBJ2-5	CATSRDREVGETQYF
16	TRBV28	TRBJ2-4	CASRGQGARGKNIQYF
12	TRBV11-2	TRBJ2-5	CASSRLRETQYF
17	TRBV9	TRBJ2-1	CASSVDSRAGTYNEQFF
13	TRBV7-9	TRBJ1-3	CASSRSGRNTIYF
19	TRBV19	TRBJ1-5	CASSMFLGQGIYSNQPQHF
13	TRBV19	TRBJ1-1	CASSISPGSEAFF
16	TRBV3-1/TRBV3-2	TRBJ2-3	CASSQRAGVSTDTQYF
14	TRBV11-3	TRBJ1-1	CASSLDRGRGEAFF
14	TRBV18	TRBJ1-6	CASSHDRVNSPLHF
14	TRBV5-6	TRBJ2-7	CASSRVISSYEQYF
11	TRBV29-1	TRBJ1-2	CSTWQPGGYTF
15	TRBV11-2	TRBJ2-2	CASSASALNTGELFF
15	TRBV28	TRBJ2-7	CASTGRSEGHYEQYF
16	TRBV5-6	TRBJ2-2	CASSLPTSGNTGELFF
14	TRBV6-1	TRBJ1-6	CASSEYIRGSPLHF
16	TRBV23-1	TRBJ2-1	CASSQGSSGRANEQFF
15	TRBV5-1	TRBJ2-1	CASSLAGRRDYEQFF
15	TRBV9	TRBJ1-3	CASSPTGPSGNTIYF
18	TRBV7-9	TRBJ2-7	CASSPTRTGTFGSYEQYF
14	TRBV28	TRBJ1-6	CASSRQVLNSPLHF